Presented here are 15 T cell receptor gamma chains from one specimen sequenced in a study of Vδ1+ human thymocytes (dated by TCRdb to the late 2010s). On the study overall, not on this receptor specifically: In contrast to oligoclonal peripheral blood repertoires, thymic TRG and TRD repertoires appeared to be highly polyclonal with Gaussian CDR3 length distributions.

The listed sequencing device is Illumina MiSeq. RNA extraction was performed with the RNeasy mini kit, and reverse transcription was done with Superscript III. Multiplex PCR was used to generate CDR3 amplicons, with pooled V-gene forward primers and a constant-region reverse primer carrying Illumina adaptor overhangs. Clonotypes were called again by TCRdb from the public reads via CATT, and duplicate nucleotide sequences were then merged into one entry. The sample table holds more than 35,000 gamma-chain clones, of which 20% to 25% were seen once. In total, the top ten clones hold around 2% of the sample. These receptors' targets are unknown. The sequencing input was Vdelta1+ gamma-delta thymocytes from the thymus. The cell subset or site tag for this specimen amounts to: FACS-sorted CD3+ TCRalphabeta- TCRVdelta1+ TCRVdelta2- thymocytes. Receptors originate from a girl under three years old who had congenital heart surgery.

This clone was recorded at least ten times. V usage is TRGV4 and J usage is TRGJ1 or TRGJ2. The CDR3 extends over 10 amino acids. Losses at the gene ends were 4 bases for V and 10 bases for J; bases not matched to a gene: 4. Per germline, CDR1 EGSTGY and CDR2 YDSYTSSV. The chain's CDR3 is CATWDRKKLF. The DNA of the CDR3 is TGTGCCACCTGGGACAGAAAGAAACTCTTT.

With respect to this clone: Germline and junction disagree at one end, which may indicate a read error. The rearrangement uses TRGV8 and TRGJ1 or TRGJ2. This CDR3 has 13 residues. Germline V lookup: CDR1 VENAVY, CDR2 YDSYNSRV. CDR3 sequence (DNA): TGTGCCCCCTGGGATGATACCCCCACCGAGAAACTCTTT. Its translation: CAPWDDTPTEKLF.

A word on this clone: Just one base apart from a much larger clone, this may be a read error. This chain uses TRGV8 with TRGJ1 or TRGJ2. CDR1 and CDR2 (germline): VENAVY, YDSYNSRV. This CDR3 spans 11 amino acids. The V gene end was trimmed by 2 bases and the J gene end by 8 bases; junction bases not matched to a gene: 3. The DNA of the CDR3 is TGTGCCACCTGGGATAACCATAAGAAACTCTTT. Amino acids: CATWDNHKKLF.

V is TRGV2 and J is TRGJ1 or TRGJ2. The V gene's germline CDR1 is EGSNGY and CDR2 YDSYNSKV. There are 12 residues in the CDR3. J lost 8 bases, V lost 9 bases, and 13 bases had no gene match. This CDR3 is CATQDVIHKKLF. As DNA, the CDR3 is TGTGCCACCCAGGACGTAATCCATAAGAAACTCTTT.

On this clone itself: The same CDR3 is also encoded by other DNA sequences in this sample. V and J are TRGV3 and TRGJP2. Germline assignment: CDR1 VTNTFY and CDR2 YDVSTARD (reference sequence). The CDR3 has 15 amino acids. Unmatched junction bases numbered 6, after V lost 0 bases and J lost 5 bases. CDR3 nucleotides: TGTGCCACCTGGGACAGGCCTCGGAGTGATTGGATCAAGACGTTT. This gives the protein CATWDRPRSDWIKTF.

The genes are TRGV8 and TRGJ1 or TRGJ2. Losses at the gene ends were 3 bases for V and 5 bases for J; bases not matched to a gene: 4. The CDR3 covers 12 residues. The germline gives CDR1 VENAVY, CDR2 YDSYNSRV. CDR3 sequence reads: CATWDLHYKKLF. CDR3 coding DNA: TGTGCCACCTGGGATTTACATTATAAGAAACTCTTT.

A note on this clone: Its ends do not fully match the called genes, so a read error is possible. The V and J genes are TRGV9 and TRGJ1 or TRGJ2. The CDR3 is 12 residues long. Germline V gene lookup returns CDR1 GITISATS and CDR2 ISYDGTV (reference sequence). The CDR3 spells CALWEDPPKKLF. CDR3 DNA: TGTGCCCTGTGGGAGGATCCGCCAAAGAAACTCTTT.

This clone was counted between two and nine times. V and J are TRGV2 and TRGJP1. There are 11 residues in the CDR3. From germline, CDR1 is EGSNGY and CDR2 YDSYNSKV. After removal of 6 bases from V and 8 bases from J, the junction contained 3 bases not matched to a gene. The CDR3 sequence: CATWTGWFKIF. The CDR3 region has the DNA TGTGCCACCTGGACCGGTTGGTTCAAGATATTT.

The chain combines TRGV4 with TRGJ1 or TRGJ2. V dropped 5 bases and J dropped 5; count of bases not matched to a gene: 12. CDR1 and CDR2 (germline): EGSTGY, YDSYTSSV. CDR3 size: 14 residues. Here the CDR3 DNA reads TGTGCCACCTGGGTTCTCCAACCCCATTATAAGAAACTCTTT. Protein: CATWVLQPHYKKLF.

This clone occurred a few times. The identical CDR3 is also encoded by other nucleotide sequences in the sample. The V gene is TRGV3, the J gene TRGJP2. Trimming at V came to 3 bases and at J to 0 bases, leaving 4 bases not matched to a gene. This CDR3 has 15 amino acids. Germline values: CDR1 VTNTFY, CDR2 YDVSTARD (reference sequence). Written as DNA, the CDR3 is TGTGCCACCTGGGACGGTTATAGTAGTGATTGGATCAAGACGTTT. Residues: CATWDGYSSDWIKTF.

This clone turned up a few times. This same CDR3 is encoded by further DNA sequences in the sample. The chain is built from TRGV2 and TRGJ1 or TRGJ2. This CDR3 is 13 amino acids long. With 0 bases clipped from V and 6 bases from J, the junction kept 5 bases outside the gene matches. CDR1 EGSNGY and CDR2 YDSYNSKV come from the germline V gene. Here the CDR3 DNA reads TGTGCCACCTGGGACGGGCCACTTTATAAGAAACTCTTT. Encoded protein: CATWDGPLYKKLF.

This clone turned up a few times. The genes are TRGV5 and TRGJ1 or TRGJ2. CDR3 length: 15 amino acids. Trimming at V came to 0 bases and at J to 0 bases, leaving 5 bases not matched to a gene. Germline-derived CDR1 and CDR2 are VINAFY and YDVSNSKD. The CDR3 loop reads CATWDRPRNYYKKLF. The CDR3 DNA reads TGTGCCACCTGGGACAGGCCTAGGAATTATTATAAGAAACTCTTT.

This clone was counted only a few times. Germline and junction disagree at one end, which may indicate a read error. The rearrangement joins TRGV9 to TRGJ1 or TRGJ2. Germline V gives CDR1 GITISATS, CDR2 ISYDGTV (reference sequence). The CDR3 has 12 residues. The CDR3 loop reads CASWEVPAESLF. The CDR3 DNA reads TGTGCCTCGTGGGAGGTGCCAGCAGAGTCCCTCTTT.

There are a few counts of this clone. The chain employs TRGV8 and TRGJ1 or TRGJ2. V shed 1 base, J shed 0 bases, and the junction held 9 bases outside the gene matches. The CDR3 is 16 amino acids. From germline, CDR1 is VENAVY and CDR2 YDSYNSRV. DNA for the CDR3: TGTGCCACCTGGGATAGTGGGGGTTCGAATTATTATAAGAAACTCTTT. Amino acids: CATWDSGGSNYYKKLF.

As for this clone: Other DNA sequences in this specimen translate into the identical CDR3. The chain is built from TRGV3 and TRGJ1 or TRGJ2. V shed 0 bases, J shed 11 bases, and the junction held 4 bases outside the gene matches. The germline CDR1 and CDR2 sequences are VTNTFY and YDVSTARD (reference sequence). This CDR3 is built from 11 residues. The CDR3 is CATWDRQEKLF. CDR3 sequence (DNA): TGTGCCACCTGGGACAGGCAAGAGAAACTCTTT.